This T cell receptor beta chain was documented in a study of blood T cell repertoires in COVID-19 (dated by TCRdb to the early 2020s). Notes on the research overall: The collaborator samples originated in the United States, Italy and Spain and spanned the acute and convalescent phases of COVID-19. The prospective study material was composed of cDNA or gDNA derived from T cells, B-cell-depleted T cells, or PBMCs. The dataset comprised deeply sampled blood TCRbeta repertoires from subjects exposed to, actively infected with, or recovered from COVID-19. The repertoires were released in a freely available public database intended as a resource for research on the immune response to SARS-CoV-2. Samples came from the ongoing ImmuneRACE study (first 160 participants) plus 1,254 subjects from 6 global collaborators. Nearly every sample came with metadata listing a de-identified subject ID, COVID-19 status, age in years and sex. Where HLA class I and class II types were available, the types were taken from metadata supplied by the sample provider, not from assay-based typing.

Broad study findings and their caveats: Clinical and demographic metadata were provided uncurated, with the amount varying by source and participant.

The immunoSEQ Assay, a bias-controlled multiplex PCR, was used to amplify TCRbeta CDR3 regions from genomic DNA. The paper's processing steps were these. Within the assay, amplification of reference gene primers was used to estimate how many nucleated cells each sample contained. To quantify the absolute abundance of each unique TCRbeta CDR3 rearrangement, sequence reads were collapsed and filtered. Productive Simpson clonality was computed per sample as the square root of Simpson's diversity index over productive rearrangements. The table was pulled from immuneACCESS by TCRdb, which kept in-frame rearrangements only. Such tables lose some clones; where checked, under half of the loss comes from unresolved V genes, and the rest has no known cause. The DNA was the basis for D and trimming; V, J and clone size are from that table. The sample data list over 10,000 clones, and roughly 90% of these were observed just once. The leading ten clones occupy roughly 20% of the sample.

Each collaborating institution followed its own protocols to collect whole blood in K2EDTA tubes. Collaborator samples were shipped for TCRbeta analysis as frozen whole blood, isolated PBMCs, or DNA extracted from either sample type. On this clone: Its cognate antigen has yet to be identified. Base qualities are not provided; no much larger clone lies one nucleotide away.

The sequenced sample was peripheral blood. This clonotype originated in a human donor with active COVID-19. The donor label of this sample is uncertain.

At the DNA level, the sequence is TGTGCCAGCAGTTTAAGGGACAGAGAGACCCAGTACTTC. Translation gives CASSLRDRETQYF. This chain joins TRBV12-3 or TRBV12-4 to TRBJ2-5, and 7 junctional nucleotides match TRBD1. The germline V end is reduced by 2 bases and the J end by 4 bases; junction bases left unmatched: 1. CDR3 length: 13 amino acids, cysteine to phenylalanine. Solely the CDR3 DNA is kept, with 39 bases framed from the first base.